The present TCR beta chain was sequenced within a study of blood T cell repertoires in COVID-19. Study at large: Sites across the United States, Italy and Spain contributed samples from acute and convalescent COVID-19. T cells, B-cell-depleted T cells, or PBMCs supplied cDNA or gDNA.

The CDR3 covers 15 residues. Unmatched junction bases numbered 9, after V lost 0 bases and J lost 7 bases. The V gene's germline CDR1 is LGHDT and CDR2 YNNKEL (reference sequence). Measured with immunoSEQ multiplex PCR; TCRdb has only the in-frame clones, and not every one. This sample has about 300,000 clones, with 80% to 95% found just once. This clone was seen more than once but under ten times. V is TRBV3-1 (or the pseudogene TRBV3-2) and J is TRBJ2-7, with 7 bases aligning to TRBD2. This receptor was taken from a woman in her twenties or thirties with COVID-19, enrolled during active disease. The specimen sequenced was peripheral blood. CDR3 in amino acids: CASSQDAGEPREQYF. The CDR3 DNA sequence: TGTGCCAGCAGCCAAGATGCGGGAGAGCCGAGGGAGCAGTACTTC.